What follows are 14 T cell receptor beta chains derived from one specimen sequenced in a study of blood T cell dynamics during melanoma immunotherapy (dated by TCRdb to about 2020). The intended sense of this specimen's time point label: pre-treatment baseline. The method was the immunoSEQ multiplex PCR assay. Not all clones reach the TCRdb copy of this immuneACCESS table, which keeps in-frame sequences only. Checked studies attribute under half of the gap to unresolved V genes and leave the rest unexplained. The sample yields about 9,600 clones; 70% to 90% were counted once. The ten top clones hold around 7% of the sample. This sample comprised blood, obtained from a patient treated with checkpoint blockade. All receptors derive from a human donor with melanoma.

The chain has TRBV19 and TRBJ2-7, with D possibly TRBD2 on 5 matching bases. V was clipped by 5 bases and J by 6 bases, with 14 bases between them. The CDR3 is made up of 13 amino acids. The V gene's germline CDR1 is LNHDA and CDR2 SQIVND (reference sequence). CDR3 coding DNA: TGTGCCAGTAGTTTTGGCCCGGCGGGCGAGCAGTACTTC. This translates into CASSFGPAGEQYF.

The chain recombines TRBV5-1 with TRBJ2-7; the match to TRBD1 covers 7 bases. This CDR3 is 14 amino acids long. The junction had 6 bases not matched to a gene; V was cut back by 4 bases and J by 2 bases. Germline values: CDR1 SGHRS, CDR2 YFSETQ. CDR3 bases: TGCGCCAGCAGCCGACAGGGACCCCCCTACGAGCAGTACTTC. Its protein product is CASSRQGPPYEQYF.

This clone was seen only a few times. The rearrangement links TRBV7-2 to TRBJ2-5; a weak D match, TRBD2 (6 bases). The CDR3 covers 15 residues. Trimming removed 5 bases from V and 5 bases from J, with 18 bases in between. Per the germline V gene, CDR1 is SGHTA and CDR2 is FQGNSA. The CDR3, as DNA: TGTGCCAGCAGCCCGGACTATTTTCCGGGGGAGACCCAGTACTTC. Amino acids: CASSPDYFPGETQYF.

This chain joins TRBV19 and TRBJ2-1; weak D call: TRBD2 (5 bases). This CDR3 is built from 14 residues. V lost 6 bases and J lost 2, with 11 bases in between. The V gene's germline CDR1 is LNHDA and CDR2 SQIVND (reference sequence). CDR3 bases: TGTGCCAGTAGGCGGGCATCCCCCTACAATGAGCAGTTCTTC. As protein: CASRRASPYNEQFF. The complete variable domain, with remaining parts taken from reference TRBV19 and TRBJ2-1, reads DGGITQSPKYLFRKEGQNVTLSCEQNLNHDAMYWYRQDPGQGLRLIYYSQIVNDFQKGDIAEGYSVSREKKESFPLTVTSAQKNPTAFYLCASRRASPYNEQFFGPGTRLTVL.

This rearrangement joins TRBV25-1 to TRBJ2-1; 7 bases match TRBD1. The CDR3 consists of 17 residues. Germline V gene lookup returns CDR1 MGHDK and CDR2 SYGVNS. The trim removed 4 bases at V and 0 bases at J, leaving 9 bases unmatched. CDR3 in amino acids: CASSGSLGQSSYNEQFF. The CDR3 region has the DNA TGTGCCAGCAGTGGCTCATTGGGACAGAGCTCCTACAATGAGCAGTTCTTC.

The chain carries TRBV28 and TRBJ1-6; D uncertain. From germline, CDR1 is MDHEN and CDR2 SYDVKM. V lost 5 bases, J lost 1 base, and 12 bases lay in between. The CDR3 spans 16 residues. In DNA, the CDR3 is TGTGCCAGCAGTGCCTCCAGAGGGTCCTATAATTCACCCCTCCACTTT. Encoded protein: CASSASRGSYNSPLHF.

V gene TRBV11-2 combines with J gene TRBJ1-5; no clear D. CDR1 is SGHAT and CDR2 is FQNNGV in the germline V gene. Trimming left V 0 bases short and J 5 bases short, with 5 bases between. The CDR3 runs to 13 residues. CDR3 sequence reads: CASSLDEDQPQHF. The CDR3 DNA reads TGTGCCAGCAGCTTAGATGAGGATCAGCCCCAGCATTTT.

The chain joins TRBV5-5 to TRBJ2-3, with 8 bases matching TRBD1. J lost 4 bases, V lost 3 bases, and 13 bases had no gene match. The germline V gene encodes CDR1 SGHKS and CDR2 YYEKEE (reference sequence). CDR3 length equals 17 residues. The CDR3 protein is CASSSRARTGYPDTQYF. The CDR3 coding sequence is TGTGCCAGCAGCTCACGTGCCCGGACAGGGTACCCAGATACGCAGTATTTT.

The chain recombines TRBV6-6 with TRBJ2-7; maybe TRBD1 (7 bases). CDR1 and CDR2 from the germline V gene are MNHNY and SVGAGI (reference sequence). The CDR3 covers 15 residues. The V gene lost 2 bases and the J gene lost 3 bases, with 14 bases spanning the gap. Written as DNA, the CDR3 is TGTGCCAGCAGTTACGGCCCCCAGGGGGGCTACGAGCAGTACTTC. Protein: CASSYGPQGGYEQYF.

J is TRBJ2-3 and V is TRBV7-2, with TRBD2 matching over 12 bases. This CDR3 region has 17 residues. The ends lost 6 bases at V and 2 bases at J; junction bases unmatched: 9. CDR1 SGHTA and CDR2 FQGNSA come from the germline V gene. The CDR3 sequence is CASRGRSSGRDTDTQYF. CDR3 DNA: TGTGCCAGCAGGGGTCGTTCTAGCGGGAGGGACACAGATACGCAGTATTTT.

V is TRBV29-1 and J is TRBJ1-4; D is unresolved. Between the trimmed V and J ends, which lost 6 bases and 8 bases, there was a span of 10 bases. Germline V gene data show CDR1 as SQVTM and CDR2 as ANQGSEA. This CDR3 has 11 residues. CDR3 nucleotide sequence: TGCAGCGTAAGTCAGGTGGAAAAACTGTTTTTT. Residues: CSVSQVEKLFF. The variable domain in full, with the rest retrieved from reference TRBV29-1 and TRBJ1-4, is SAVISQKPSRDICQRGTSLTIQCQVDSQVTMMFWYRQQPGQSLTLIATANQGSEATYESGFVIDKFPISRPNLTFSTLTVSNMSPEDSSIYLCSVSQVEKLFFGSGTQLSVL.

The gene calls are TRBV27 and TRBJ2-2; TRBD2 agrees at 15 bases. The CDR3 spans 17 residues. Germline V lookup: CDR1 MNHEY, CDR2 SMNVEV (reference sequence). Trimming cost V 6 bases and J 4 bases; bases outside gene matches: 6. The CDR3 protein is CASSWGLAGGGTGELFF. CDR3 nucleotides: TGTGCCAGCAGCTGGGGACTAGCGGGAGGCGGCACCGGGGAGCTGTTTTTT.

This CDR3 is CASSLLAGMGEETQYF. DNA for the CDR3: TGTGCCAGCAGCCTACTAGCGGGGATGGGGGAAGAGACCCAGTACTTC. This rearrangement joins TRBV7-2 to TRBJ2-5; 10 bases agree with TRBD2. V was pared by 5 bases and J by 3 bases, with 9 bases of the junction left unmatched. Germline V CDR1 and CDR2: SGHTA, FQGNSA. The CDR3 has 16 residues.

The chain carries TRBV18 and TRBJ2-1; 9 bases match TRBD2. Losses at the gene ends were 0 bases for V and 8 bases for J; bases not matched to a gene: 5. Germline V gene lookup returns CDR1 KGHSH and CDR2 LQKENI. This CDR3 region has 15 residues. CDR3 nucleotide sequence: TGTGCCAGCTCACCACCTAGCGGGAGTGTCGATGAGCAGTTCTTC. The encoded protein is CASSPPSGSVDEQFF.